This entry is about one T cell receptor beta chain. Here immunoSEQ multiplex PCR was the method, and the copy in TCRdb shows in-frame clones only, minus some. The data show approximately 250,000 clones, with approximately 83% seen just once and less than 7.5% held by the top ten. These data originate in a study of blood T cell repertoires in COVID-19. The wider study: PBMCs, B-cell-depleted T cells, or T cells provided the cDNA or gDNA that made up the material.

V gave up 8 bases and J gave up 2 bases, with 22 bases separating them. Germline V lookup: CDR1 MNHEY, CDR2 SMNVEV (reference sequence). The CDR3 length is 18 residues. The sample taken for sequencing was peripheral blood. This TCR was sampled from a woman in her 50s with acute or convalescent COVID-19. This chain connects TRBV27 to TRBJ2-6; tentative D call: TRBD1 (6 bases). The CDR3, as DNA: TGTGCCAGCCATCAACAGGGTACAGGTCTCACTGGGGCCAACGTCCTGACTTTC. This encodes CASHQQGTGLTGANVLTF.